The present T cell receptor beta chain was sequenced within a study of T cells in localized non-small cell lung cancer. A remark on this clone: The antigen remains unidentified.

Study outcomes and limitations: Appearing in adjacent lung were a median approximately 50 of the top 100 tumor clones. The tumor had only one region sequenced, so heterogeneity remains possible. Uninvolved adjacent lung had more T cell clonality than any other tissue, topping tumor.

V shed 4 bases and J 7 bases; nucleotides not matched to a gene: 7. The CDR3 runs to 14 residues. Germline CDR1 LNHDA, CDR2 SQIVND (reference sequence). Here immunoSEQ multiplex PCR was the method, and the copy in TCRdb shows in-frame clones only, minus some. The profile shows approximately 83,000 clones, just over 90% of them singletons. Sequenced here: PBMCs, sampled before any cancer treatment. The rearrangement links TRBV19 to TRBJ2-7; 10 nucleotides agree with TRBD1. This TCR was recovered from a woman aged 40-75 years with stage II squamous cell lung carcinoma. CDR3 sequence reads: CASSKGQGTKEQYF. CDR3 nucleotides: TGTGCCAGTAGTAAGGGACAGGGGACAAAAGAGCAGTACTTC.